This entry features one TCR beta chain sequence. Its cognate antigen is unknown. This entry is derived from a study of T cell responses to AZD1222 COVID-19 vaccine. Study overall: Pooling was applied to second doses at about 4 or about 12 weeks.

Findings and caveats of the study: The reported proportion of spike-specific TCRs targeting unmutated variant regions was nearly half.

The data were produced by immunoSEQ multiplex PCR, yet TCRdb's version contains in-frame clones alone and is incomplete. Among over 50,000 clones, over 70% were seen once, and the ten largest hold about 14%. CDR1 is LNHDA and CDR2 is SQIVND in the germline V gene (reference sequence). The CDR3 sequence is 16 residues long. V gave up 8 bases and J gave up 2 bases; unmatched junction bases: 10. The sample consisted of peripheral blood, taken on day 0 of AZD1222 vaccination. This sequence was found in an adult in good health. The chain carries TRBV19 and TRBJ2-3, with 10 bases identical to TRBD2. The CDR3 is CASGELAGSPTDTQYF. For the CDR3, the DNA is TGTGCCAGTGGGGAACTAGCGGGATCCCCCACAGATACGCAGTATTTT.